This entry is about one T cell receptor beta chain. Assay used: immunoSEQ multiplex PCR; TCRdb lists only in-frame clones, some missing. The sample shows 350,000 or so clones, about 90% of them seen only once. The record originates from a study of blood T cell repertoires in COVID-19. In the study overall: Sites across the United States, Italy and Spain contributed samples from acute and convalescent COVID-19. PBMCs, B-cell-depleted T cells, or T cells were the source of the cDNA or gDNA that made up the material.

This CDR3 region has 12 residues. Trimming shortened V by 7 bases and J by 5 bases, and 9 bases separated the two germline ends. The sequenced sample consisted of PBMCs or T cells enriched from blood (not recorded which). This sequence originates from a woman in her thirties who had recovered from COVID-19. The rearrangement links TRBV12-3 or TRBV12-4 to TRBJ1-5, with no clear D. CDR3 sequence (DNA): TGTGCCAGCACCGGTACCCATCAGCCCCAGCATTTT. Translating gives CASTGTHQPQHF.